The rows below give T cell receptor beta chains drawn from one sample of a study of T-cell memory formation after mild COVID-19. Using its own MiXCR run on the 5' RACE reads, TCRdb lists one record per CDR3 protein. The data contain approximately 210,000 distinct CDR3 sequences, about 10% of them singletons. Input material: PBMCs or a T cell subset sorted from them (not recorded which). These receptors all come from a man in his late teens or twenties who had mild COVID-19 (a few samples of this study predate the infection). Cell type and time point are not known. The CDR3 runs from the conserved cysteine through the conserved F or W. Each record gives: clone size, V gene, D gene, J gene, CDR3 DNA, CDR3 protein. D genes are given only for firm matches. Clone size is given for some rows only: seen once, a few or many times, or a class if the clone is expanded.

abundance: few; v_gene: TRBV5-1; d_gene: NA; j_gene: TRBJ2-3; CDR3nt: TGCGCCAGCAGCTTGGAGGACCCCAGCACAGATACGCAGTATTTT; CDR3aa: CASSLEDPSTDTQYF
abundance: many; v_gene: TRBV7-2; d_gene: NA; j_gene: TRBJ2-5; CDR3nt: TGTGCCAGCAGTTTCGGATACCAAGAGACCCAGTACTTC; CDR3aa: CASSFGYQETQYF
abundance: few; v_gene: TRBV11-2; d_gene: NA; j_gene: TRBJ1-1; CDR3nt: TGTGCCAGCAGCGGCCGGGAGACCGGCACTGAAGCTTTCTTT; CDR3aa: CASSGRETGTEAFF
abundance: NA; v_gene: TRBV11-1; d_gene: NA; j_gene: TRBJ1-1; CDR3nt: TGTGCCAGCCGTCTTTTGAACACTGAAGCTTTCTTT; CDR3aa: CASRLLNTEAFF
abundance: many; v_gene: TRBV7-9; d_gene: TRBD1; j_gene: TRBJ1-2; CDR3nt: TGTGCCAGCAGCTTCGCGGACAGGGGCTCTGGCTACACCTTC; CDR3aa: CASSFADRGSGYTF
abundance: few; v_gene: TRBV7-3; d_gene: TRBD2; j_gene: TRBJ2-2; CDR3nt: TGTGCCAGCAGCTTAGGTCGGACTAGCCTCCGGGACACCGGGGAGCTGTTTTTT; CDR3aa: CASSLGRTSLRDTGELFF
abundance: NA; v_gene: TRBV14; d_gene: NA; j_gene: TRBJ2-3; CDR3nt: TGTGCCAGCAGCCAAGCGTCGCGGGGTTGGGGCACAGATACGCAGTATTTT; CDR3aa: CASSQASRGWGTDTQYF
abundance: NA; v_gene: TRBV18; d_gene: NA; j_gene: TRBJ2-5; CDR3nt: TGTGCCAGCTCAACGGGACCGAAAGAGACCCAGTACTTC; CDR3aa: CASSTGPKETQYF
abundance: NA; v_gene: TRBV11-2; d_gene: NA; j_gene: TRBJ2-1; CDR3nt: TGTGCCAGCAGCCCGCGGGGGGACAGCTCCTACAATGAGCAGTTCTTC; CDR3aa: CASSPRGDSSYNEQFF
abundance: NA; v_gene: TRBV7-2; d_gene: NA; j_gene: TRBJ1-2; CDR3nt: TGTGCCAGCAGCCGGACAGTGGGGAACTATGGCTACACCTTC; CDR3aa: CASSRTVGNYGYTF
abundance: few; v_gene: TRBV4-3; d_gene: TRBD1; j_gene: TRBJ2-1; CDR3nt: TGCGCCAGCAGCCAGACGACAGGGGTAACTGATGAGCAGTTCTTC; CDR3aa: CASSQTTGVTDEQFF
abundance: NA; v_gene: TRBV4-1; d_gene: NA; j_gene: TRBJ1-2; CDR3nt: TGCGCCAGCAGCCACCCCCTTGGGGCAGGACCGCGGGGGTATGGCTACACCTTC; CDR3aa: CASSHPLGAGPRGYGYTF
abundance: few; v_gene: TRBV9; d_gene: TRBD1; j_gene: TRBJ2-3; CDR3nt: TGTGCCAGCAGCGTCAGGGGGAGCACAGATACGCAGTATTTT; CDR3aa: CASSVRGSTDTQYF
abundance: NA; v_gene: TRBV29-1; d_gene: NA; j_gene: TRBJ1-1; CDR3nt: TGCAGCGCACAGGGTCAGGGCACTGAAGCTTTCTTT; CDR3aa: CSAQGQGTEAFF
abundance: NA; v_gene: TRBV24-1; d_gene: TRBD1; j_gene: TRBJ2-3; CDR3nt: TGTGCCACCAGTGACACCGGACAGGGGGCGGCTTCAGATACGCAGTATTTT; CDR3aa: CATSDTGQGAASDTQYF
abundance: few; v_gene: TRBV4-2; d_gene: NA; j_gene: TRBJ2-7; CDR3nt: TGTGCCAGCAGCCACTTTGATACAGGGAGTGGCTACGAGCAGTACTTC; CDR3aa: CASSHFDTGSGYEQYF
abundance: few; v_gene: TRBV4-2; d_gene: TRBD1; j_gene: TRBJ1-2; CDR3nt: TGTGCCAGCAGCCAAGGTGATGGGACAGGGCTGACGGGCTATGGCTACACCTTC; CDR3aa: CASSQGDGTGLTGYGYTF
abundance: few; v_gene: TRBV4-3; d_gene: NA; j_gene: TRBJ2-1; CDR3nt: TGCGCCAGCAGCCGAGAAGGGACTGTGAGCTCCTACAATGAGCAGTTCTTC; CDR3aa: CASSREGTVSSYNEQFF
abundance: NA; v_gene: TRBV4-3; d_gene: NA; j_gene: TRBJ1-2; CDR3nt: TGCGCCAGCAGCCAAGACGAGGCGACCTCCTATGGCTACACCTTC; CDR3aa: CASSQDEATSYGYTF
abundance: NA; v_gene: TRBV24-1; d_gene: NA; j_gene: TRBJ1-5; CDR3nt: TGTGCCACCAGGGCTAATAGCAATCAGCCCCAGCATTTT; CDR3aa: CATRANSNQPQHF
abundance: NA; v_gene: TRBV28; d_gene: NA; j_gene: TRBJ2-6; CDR3nt: TGTGCCAGCAGTTTGTCGACGAGAACTGGGGCCAACGTCCTGACTTTC; CDR3aa: CASSLSTRTGANVLTF
abundance: few; v_gene: TRBV20-1; d_gene: TRBD1; j_gene: TRBJ1-5; CDR3nt: TGCAGTGCTAGAGGTTGGACAGGGGATCAGCCCCAGCATTTT; CDR3aa: CSARGWTGDQPQHF
abundance: few; v_gene: TRBV5-4; d_gene: TRBD1; j_gene: TRBJ2-3; CDR3nt: TGTGCCAGCAACTTGGGGGACAGGGGTACAGATACGCAGTATTTT; CDR3aa: CASNLGDRGTDTQYF
abundance: few; v_gene: TRBV7-2; d_gene: NA; j_gene: TRBJ2-3; CDR3nt: TGTGCCAGCAGCTCAGGCGGGGGCCTACGCACAGATACGCAGTATTTT; CDR3aa: CASSSGGGLRTDTQYF
abundance: many; v_gene: TRBV27; d_gene: TRBD2; j_gene: TRBJ2-3; CDR3nt: TGTGCCAGCAAGACAGGGTGGCGGGGGGGGCCAGATACGCAGTATTTT; CDR3aa: CASKTGWRGGPDTQYF
abundance: NA; v_gene: TRBV9; d_gene: NA; j_gene: TRBJ2-5; CDR3nt: TGTGCCAGCAGCCCAACCGCAGGGGTTCAAGGAGAGACCCAGTACTTC; CDR3aa: CASSPTAGVQGETQYF
abundance: few; v_gene: TRBV18; d_gene: TRBD1; j_gene: TRBJ2-7; CDR3nt: TGTGCCAGCTCCTCCGGGACAGGGGACGAGCAGTACTTC; CDR3aa: CASSSGTGDEQYF
abundance: few; v_gene: TRBV7-2; d_gene: NA; j_gene: TRBJ2-2; CDR3nt: TGTGCCACCGAGGGTCGGCACACCGGGGAGCTGTTTTTT; CDR3aa: CATEGRHTGELFF